These T cell receptor beta chains were read from a single sample in a study of glioma-infiltrating T cells after dendritic cell vaccination. The repertoire was sequenced with immunoSEQ multiplex PCR; TCRdb's copy has only in-frame clones and lacks some. The top ten hold about 9.9% of the sample, which has 65,000 or so clones, approximately 89% seen once. This sample comprised blood, obtained after dendritic cell vaccination. The receptor source for this set is a human donor with glioblastoma. CDR3s include the opening cysteine and the closing phenylalanine or tryptophan. Each record gives: CDR3 protein, CDR3 DNA, clone size, D gene, V gene, J gene. A D gene is named only where the DNA matches it firmly. For some rows the clone size is stated as once, few or many, or as a class when expanded; others skip it.

cdr3_aa: CASSSWRSATGNTIYF
cdr3_nt: TGTGCCAGTAGTAGTTGGAGGAGCGCCACCGGAAACACCATATATTTT
clone_size: NA
d_call: NA
v_call: TRBV19
j_call: TRBJ1-3

cdr3_aa: CASSPEQGVYGYTF
cdr3_nt: TGTGCCAGCTCACCGGAACAGGGGGTCTATGGCTACACCTTC
clone_size: NA
d_call: TRBD1
v_call: TRBV18
j_call: TRBJ1-2

cdr3_aa: CASSTGVNTEAFF
cdr3_nt: TGTGCCAGCAGTACAGGGGTGAACACTGAAGCTTTCTTT
clone_size: NA
d_call: TRBD1
v_call: TRBV6-6
j_call: TRBJ1-1

cdr3_aa: CASSVGQGGPNTQYF
cdr3_nt: TGTGCCAGCAGCGTGGGACAGGGGGGACCGAATACGCAGTATTTT
clone_size: NA
d_call: TRBD1
v_call: TRBV9
j_call: TRBJ2-3

cdr3_aa: CASSLIGGENTGELFF
cdr3_nt: TGTGCCAGCAGCTTGATAGGGGGGGAGAACACCGGGGAGCTGTTTTTT
clone_size: NA
d_call: NA
v_call: TRBV5-4
j_call: TRBJ2-2

cdr3_aa: CASKGPGGSYEQYF
cdr3_nt: TGTGCCAGTAAGGGTCCCGGGGGCTCCTACGAGCAGTACTTC
clone_size: NA
d_call: NA
v_call: TRBV19
j_call: TRBJ2-7

cdr3_aa: CASSSRSTYEQYF
cdr3_nt: TGTGCCAGCAGTTCCAGATCGACCTACGAGCAGTACTTC
clone_size: NA
d_call: NA
v_call: TRBV6-5
j_call: TRBJ2-7

cdr3_aa: CASSRGLRMNTEAFF
cdr3_nt: TGTGCCAGCAGCAGGGGGCTTAGGATGAACACTGAAGCTTTCTTT
clone_size: few
d_call: TRBD1
v_call: TRBV7-8
j_call: TRBJ1-1

cdr3_aa: CASSQKRTGGTDTQYF
cdr3_nt: TGCGCCAGCAGCCAGAAGCGGACAGGGGGCACAGATACGCAGTATTTT
clone_size: NA
d_call: TRBD1
v_call: TRBV4-3
j_call: TRBJ2-3

cdr3_aa: CASSYRRGSEQYF
cdr3_nt: TGTGCCAGCAGTTACCGTCGAGGCTCCGAGCAGTACTTC
clone_size: NA
d_call: NA
v_call: TRBV6-6
j_call: TRBJ2-7

cdr3_aa: CASGLGTGGNIQYF
cdr3_nt: TGTGCTAGTGGTTTGGGGACAGGAGGGAACATTCAGTACTTC
clone_size: NA
d_call: NA
v_call: TRBV12-5
j_call: TRBJ2-4

cdr3_aa: CASSVGEAGLYGYTF
cdr3_nt: TGTGCCAGCAGCGTAGGGGAGGCTGGGCTCTATGGCTACACCTTC
clone_size: NA
d_call: NA
v_call: TRBV9
j_call: TRBJ1-2

cdr3_aa: CASKFLFRDTEAFF
cdr3_nt: TGTGCCAGCAAGTTCCTTTTCAGGGACACTGAAGCTTTCTTT
clone_size: NA
d_call: NA
v_call: TRBV7-2
j_call: TRBJ1-1

cdr3_aa: CASSRQDGTYEQYF
cdr3_nt: TGTGCCAGCAGCCGACAAGACGGGACCTACGAGCAGTACTTC
clone_size: NA
d_call: NA
v_call: TRBV9
j_call: TRBJ2-7

cdr3_aa: CASSASGPGSPLHF
cdr3_nt: TGTGCCAGCAGCGCGTCTGGACCAGGGTCACCCCTCCACTTT
clone_size: NA
d_call: NA
v_call: TRBV9
j_call: TRBJ1-6

cdr3_aa: CSASRDTEAFF
cdr3_nt: TGCAGTGCCTCGCGGGACACTGAAGCTTTCTTT
clone_size: NA
d_call: NA
v_call: TRBV20-1
j_call: TRBJ1-1

cdr3_aa: CASKQDWNQPQHF
cdr3_nt: TGTGCCAGCAAGCAGGACTGGAATCAGCCCCAGCATTTT
clone_size: NA
d_call: NA
v_call: TRBV2
j_call: TRBJ1-5

cdr3_aa: CASSFPGGVYEQYF
cdr3_nt: TGTGCCAGCAGCTTCCCGGGGGGGGTCTACGAGCAGTACTTC
clone_size: NA
d_call: TRBD2
v_call: TRBV5-4
j_call: TRBJ2-7

cdr3_aa: CASSFGTPTGEKLFF
cdr3_nt: TGTGCCAGCAGTTTTGGGACACCCACGGGGGAAAAACTGTTTTTT
clone_size: once
d_call: NA
v_call: TRBV6-5
j_call: TRBJ1-4

cdr3_aa: CASSVGSGQGTTEAFF
cdr3_nt: TGTGCCAGCAGCGTAGGGTCGGGACAGGGCACCACTGAAGCTTTCTTT
clone_size: NA
d_call: TRBD1
v_call: TRBV9
j_call: TRBJ1-1

cdr3_aa: CASSIDPQVYNEQFF
cdr3_nt: TGTGCCAGTAGTATAGACCCACAGGTTTACAATGAGCAGTTCTTC
clone_size: NA
d_call: NA
v_call: TRBV19
j_call: TRBJ2-1

cdr3_aa: CASSLARTGIQETQYF
cdr3_nt: TGTGCCAGCAGCTTAGCCCGGACAGGGATCCAAGAGACCCAGTACTTC
clone_size: few
d_call: TRBD1
v_call: TRBV7-2
j_call: TRBJ2-5

cdr3_aa: CASSQDINYGYTF
cdr3_nt: TGTGCCAGCAGCCAGGACATTAACTATGGCTACACCTTC
clone_size: NA
d_call: NA
v_call: TRBV7-6
j_call: TRBJ1-2

cdr3_aa: CASSTQQGANYGYTF
cdr3_nt: TGTGCCAGCAGCACCCAACAGGGGGCGAACTATGGCTACACCTTC
clone_size: NA
d_call: TRBD1
v_call: TRBV13
j_call: TRBJ1-2

cdr3_aa: CASSTSGGVYEQYF
cdr3_nt: TGTGCCAGCAGCACTAGTGGAGGGGTGTACGAGCAGTACTTC
clone_size: NA
d_call: NA
v_call: TRBV7-9
j_call: TRBJ2-7

cdr3_aa: CSVGQGNGYTF
cdr3_nt: TGCAGCGTAGGACAGGGGAATGGCTACACCTTC
clone_size: NA
d_call: TRBD1
v_call: TRBV29-1
j_call: TRBJ1-2

cdr3_aa: CASSDLAGTGGQPQHF
cdr3_nt: TGCGCCAGCAGTGACCTAGCCGGGACAGGGGGCCAGCCCCAGCATTTT
clone_size: NA
d_call: TRBD1
v_call: TRBV10-2
j_call: TRBJ1-5

cdr3_aa: CASSQIRLASYNEQFF
cdr3_nt: TGTGCCAGCAGCCAAATAAGACTAGCGAGTTACAATGAGCAGTTCTTC
clone_size: once
d_call: TRBD2
v_call: TRBV14
j_call: TRBJ2-1

cdr3_aa: CASSLGGPLNSPLHF
cdr3_nt: TGTGCCAGCAGCTTAGGTGGGCCACTCAATTCACCCCTCCACTTT
clone_size: NA
d_call: NA
v_call: TRBV7-2
j_call: TRBJ1-6

cdr3_aa: CSVGRGGTDIQYF
cdr3_nt: TGCAGCGTTGGGCGGGGGGGGACGGACATTCAGTACTTC
clone_size: NA
d_call: TRBD2
v_call: TRBV29-1
j_call: TRBJ2-4

cdr3_aa: CASSLTGNSPLHF
cdr3_nt: TGTGCCAGCAGCCTGACAGGGAATTCACCCCTCCACTTT
clone_size: NA
d_call: TRBD1
v_call: TRBV28
j_call: TRBJ1-6

cdr3_aa: CASSLGPSGTDTQYF
cdr3_nt: TGTGCCAGCAGTTTAGGTCCTAGCGGCACAGATACGCAGTATTTT
clone_size: NA
d_call: NA
v_call: TRBV2
j_call: TRBJ2-3

cdr3_aa: CASSDSAGGGVTF
cdr3_nt: TGTGCCAGCAGTGACTCAGCGGGGGGAGGAGTCACCTTC
clone_size: NA
d_call: NA
v_call: TRBV6-4
j_call: TRBJ1-2

cdr3_aa: CASSLEGEAGNTIYF
cdr3_nt: TGTGCCAGCAGCCTGGAAGGGGAAGCTGGAAACACCATATATTTT
clone_size: NA
d_call: NA
v_call: TRBV6-1
j_call: TRBJ1-3

cdr3_aa: CASTLGGTSYEQYF
cdr3_nt: TGTGCCAGCACCCTCGGGGGGACTTCCTACGAGCAGTACTTC
clone_size: NA
d_call: TRBD2
v_call: TRBV7-3
j_call: TRBJ2-7

cdr3_aa: CASSPRQNSLDGYTF
cdr3_nt: TGTGCCAGCAGTCCGCGACAGAACTCCCTGGATGGCTACACCTTC
clone_size: few
d_call: NA
v_call: TRBV27
j_call: TRBJ1-2

cdr3_aa: CASSHQWGGGANGEQFF
cdr3_nt: TGTGCCAGCAGCCACCAATGGGGCGGGGGGGCCAACGGTGAGCAGTTCTTC
clone_size: few
d_call: TRBD2
v_call: TRBV14
j_call: TRBJ2-1

cdr3_aa: CASSRDSEYNEQFF
cdr3_nt: TGTGCCAGCAGCCGGGACTCTGAATACAATGAGCAGTTCTTC
clone_size: NA
d_call: NA
v_call: TRBV6-4
j_call: TRBJ2-1

cdr3_aa: CASTKRFPTGREKLFF
cdr3_nt: TGTGCCAGCACCAAAAGGTTTCCGACAGGTCGGGAAAAACTGTTTTTT
clone_size: NA
d_call: NA
v_call: TRBV7-8
j_call: TRBJ1-4

cdr3_aa: CASSQVLAASGVRDTQYF
cdr3_nt: TGCGCCAGCAGCCAAGTTCTGGCGGCTAGCGGGGTTAGGGATACGCAGTATTTT
clone_size: NA
d_call: TRBD2
v_call: TRBV4-3
j_call: TRBJ2-3

cdr3_aa: CASSTGSGGAIDTQYF
cdr3_nt: TGTGCCAGCAGCACCGGTAGCGGGGGGGCGATAGATACGCAGTATTTT
clone_size: NA
d_call: TRBD2
v_call: TRBV5-8
j_call: TRBJ2-3

cdr3_aa: CASSSWQIGAGNTIYF
cdr3_nt: TGTGCCAGCAGCTCATGGCAAATTGGTGCTGGAAACACCATATATTTT
clone_size: NA
d_call: NA
v_call: TRBV5-6
j_call: TRBJ1-3